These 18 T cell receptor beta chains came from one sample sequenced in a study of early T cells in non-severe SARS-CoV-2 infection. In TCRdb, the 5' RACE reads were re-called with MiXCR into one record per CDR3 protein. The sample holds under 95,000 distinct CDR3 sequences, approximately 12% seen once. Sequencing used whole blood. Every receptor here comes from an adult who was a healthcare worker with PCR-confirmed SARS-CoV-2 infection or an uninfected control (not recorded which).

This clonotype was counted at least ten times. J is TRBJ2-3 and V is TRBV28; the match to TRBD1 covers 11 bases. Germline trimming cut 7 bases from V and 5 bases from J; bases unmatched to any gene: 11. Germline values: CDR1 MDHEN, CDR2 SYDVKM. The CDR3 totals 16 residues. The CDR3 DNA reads TGTGCCAGCACTCCTCTCGGACAGGGGGCTAGAGATACGCAGTATTTT. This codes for CASTPLGQGARDTQYF. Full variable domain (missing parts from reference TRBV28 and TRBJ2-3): DVKVTQSSRYLVKRTGEKVFLECVQDMDHENMFWYRQDPGLGLRLIYFSYDVKMKEKGDIPEGYSVSREKKERFSLILESASTNQTSMYLCASTPLGQGARDTQYFGPGTRLTVL.

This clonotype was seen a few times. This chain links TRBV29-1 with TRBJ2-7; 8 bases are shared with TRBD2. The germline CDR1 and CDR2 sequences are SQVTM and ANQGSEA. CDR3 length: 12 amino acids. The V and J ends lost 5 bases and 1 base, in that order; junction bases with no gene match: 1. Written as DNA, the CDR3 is TGCAGCGTTCGGGGGGGTTCCTACGAGCAGTACTTC. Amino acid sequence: CSVRGGSYEQYF.

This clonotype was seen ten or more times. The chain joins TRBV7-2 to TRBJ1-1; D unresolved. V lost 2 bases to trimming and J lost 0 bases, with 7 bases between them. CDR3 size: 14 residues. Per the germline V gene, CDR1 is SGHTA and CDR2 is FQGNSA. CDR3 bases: TGTGCCAGCAGCTTACAGCCCATGAACACTGAAGCTTTCTTT. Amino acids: CASSLQPMNTEAFF.

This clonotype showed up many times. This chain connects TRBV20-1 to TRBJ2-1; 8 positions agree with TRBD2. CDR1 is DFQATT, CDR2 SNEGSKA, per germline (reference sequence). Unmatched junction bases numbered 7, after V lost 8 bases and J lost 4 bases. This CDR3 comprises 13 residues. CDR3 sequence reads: CSCTSGNYNEQFF. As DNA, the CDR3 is TGCAGTTGTACTAGCGGCAATTACAATGAGCAGTTCTTC.

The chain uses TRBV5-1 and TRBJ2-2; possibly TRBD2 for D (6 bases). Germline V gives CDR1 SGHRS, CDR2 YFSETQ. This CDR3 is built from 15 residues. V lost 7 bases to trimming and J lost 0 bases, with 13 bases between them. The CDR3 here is CASLGGTANTGELFF. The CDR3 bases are TGCGCCAGCTTGGGCGGGACGGCGAACACCGGGGAGCTGTTTTTT.

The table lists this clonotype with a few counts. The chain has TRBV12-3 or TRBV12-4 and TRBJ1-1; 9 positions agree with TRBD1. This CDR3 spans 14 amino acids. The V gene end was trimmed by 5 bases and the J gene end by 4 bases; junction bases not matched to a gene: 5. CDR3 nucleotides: TGTGCCAGCAGTACCCGGGACAGGGTCACTGAAGCTTTCTTT. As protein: CASSTRDRVTEAFF.

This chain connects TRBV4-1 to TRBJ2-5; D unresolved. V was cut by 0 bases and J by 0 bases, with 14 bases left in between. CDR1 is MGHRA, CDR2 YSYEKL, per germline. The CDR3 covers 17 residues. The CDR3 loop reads CASSQDLSQSYQETQYF. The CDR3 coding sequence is TGCGCCAGCAGCCAAGATCTAAGCCAATCATACCAAGAGACCCAGTACTTC.

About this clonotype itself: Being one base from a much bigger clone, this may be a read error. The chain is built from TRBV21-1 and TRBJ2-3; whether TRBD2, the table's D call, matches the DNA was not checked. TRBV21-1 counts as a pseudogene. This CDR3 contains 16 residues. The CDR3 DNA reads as TGTGCCAACAGCCCGGCTAGCGGATCCTGCACAGATACGCAGTATTTT. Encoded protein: CANSPASGSCTDTQYF.

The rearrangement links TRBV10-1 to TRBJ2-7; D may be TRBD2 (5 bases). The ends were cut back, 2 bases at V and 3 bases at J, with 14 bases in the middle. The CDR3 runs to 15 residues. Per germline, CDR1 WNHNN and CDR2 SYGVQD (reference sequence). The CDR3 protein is CASSEGLACLYEQYF. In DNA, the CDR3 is TGCGCCAGCAGTGAGGGTCTAGCTTGTCTCTACGAGCAGTACTTC.

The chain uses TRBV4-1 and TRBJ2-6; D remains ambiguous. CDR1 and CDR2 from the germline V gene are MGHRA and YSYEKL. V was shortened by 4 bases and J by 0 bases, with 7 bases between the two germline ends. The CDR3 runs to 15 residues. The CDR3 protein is CASSLLTSGANVLTF. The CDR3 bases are TGCGCCAGCAGCCTCCTTACCTCTGGGGCCAACGTCCTGACTTTC.

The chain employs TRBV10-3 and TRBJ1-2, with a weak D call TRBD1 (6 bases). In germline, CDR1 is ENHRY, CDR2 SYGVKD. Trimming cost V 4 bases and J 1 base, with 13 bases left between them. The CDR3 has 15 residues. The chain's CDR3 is CAISASTGNNYGYTF. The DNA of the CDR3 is TGTGCCATCAGTGCCTCTACAGGGAATAACTATGGCTACACCTTC.

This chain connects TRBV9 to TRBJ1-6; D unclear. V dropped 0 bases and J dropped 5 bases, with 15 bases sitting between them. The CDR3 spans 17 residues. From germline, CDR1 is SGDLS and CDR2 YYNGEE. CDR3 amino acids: CASSVEEVPTNNSPLHF. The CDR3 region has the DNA TGTGCCAGCAGCGTAGAGGAGGTTCCAACTAATAATTCACCCCTCCACTTT. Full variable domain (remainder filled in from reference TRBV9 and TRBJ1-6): DSGVTQTPKHLITATGQRVTLRCSPRSGDLSVYWYQQSLDQGLQFLIQYYNGEERAKGNILERFSAQQFPDLHSELNLSSLELGDSALYFCASSVEEVPTNNSPLHFGNGTRLTVT.

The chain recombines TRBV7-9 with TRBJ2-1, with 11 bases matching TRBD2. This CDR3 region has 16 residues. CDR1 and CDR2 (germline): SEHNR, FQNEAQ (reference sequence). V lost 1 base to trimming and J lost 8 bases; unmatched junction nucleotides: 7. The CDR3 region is CASSLGLAGSLDEQFF. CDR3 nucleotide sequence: TGTGCCAGCAGCTTAGGACTAGCGGGATCTCTGGATGAGCAGTTCTTC.

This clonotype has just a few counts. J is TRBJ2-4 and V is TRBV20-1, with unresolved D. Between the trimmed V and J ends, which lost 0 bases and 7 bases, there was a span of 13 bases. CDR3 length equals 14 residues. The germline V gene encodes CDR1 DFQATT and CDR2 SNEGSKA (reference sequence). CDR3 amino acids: CSAREGTLPNIQYF. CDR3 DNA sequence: TGCAGTGCTAGAGAGGGAACACTTCCGAACATTCAGTACTTC.

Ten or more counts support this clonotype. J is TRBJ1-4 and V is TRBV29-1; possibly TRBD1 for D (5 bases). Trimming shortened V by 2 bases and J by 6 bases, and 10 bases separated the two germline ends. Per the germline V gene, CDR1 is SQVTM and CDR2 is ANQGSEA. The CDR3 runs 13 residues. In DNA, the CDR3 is TGCAGCGTTGAAAGCGGGGCGGATGAAAAACTGTTTTTT. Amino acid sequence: CSVESGADEKLFF.

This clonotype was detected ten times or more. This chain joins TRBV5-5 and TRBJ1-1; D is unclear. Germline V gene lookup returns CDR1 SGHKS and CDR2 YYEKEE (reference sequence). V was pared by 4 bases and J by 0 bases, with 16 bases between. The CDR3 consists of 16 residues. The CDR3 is CASSHGEGFMNTEAFF. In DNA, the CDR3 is TGTGCCAGCAGCCACGGGGAGGGATTCATGAACACTGAAGCTTTCTTT.

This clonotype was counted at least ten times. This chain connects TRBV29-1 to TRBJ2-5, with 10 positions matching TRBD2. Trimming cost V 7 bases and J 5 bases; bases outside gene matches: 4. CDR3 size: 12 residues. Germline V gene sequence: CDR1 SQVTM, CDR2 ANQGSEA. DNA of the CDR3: TGCAGCGGGACTAGCGGTGATGAGACCCAGTACTTC. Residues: CSGTSGDETQYF. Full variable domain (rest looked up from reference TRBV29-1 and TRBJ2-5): SAVISQKPSRDICQRGTSLTIQCQVDSQVTMMFWYRQQPGQSLTLIATANQGSEATYESGFVIDKFPISRPNLTFSTLTVSNMSPEDSSIYLCSGTSGDETQYFGPGTRLLVL.

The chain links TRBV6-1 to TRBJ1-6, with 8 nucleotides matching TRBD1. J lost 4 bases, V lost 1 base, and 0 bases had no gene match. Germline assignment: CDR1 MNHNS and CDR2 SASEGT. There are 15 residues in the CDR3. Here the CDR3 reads CASSEGQGYNSPLHF. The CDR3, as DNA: TGTGCCAGCAGTGAAGGACAGGGGTATAATTCACCCCTCCACTTT.